The entry that follows covers one TCR beta chain sequence. The CDR3 has 14 amino acids. V shed 0 bases and J shed 3 bases, with 9 bases lying between them. Germline V gives CDR1 SGHRS, CDR2 YFSETQ. This specimen comes from a study of Tregs in tolerant kidney transplant recipients. Assay used: immunoSEQ multiplex PCR; TCRdb lists only in-frame clones, some missing. The sample lists over 60,000 clones, 98% occurring once. The chain joins TRBV5-1 to TRBJ1-1, with D possibly TRBD1 on 6 matching bases. This sequence was found in a human donor who received a combined kidney and bone marrow transplant. The specimen comprised CD4+ T cells from blood, sampled before the transplant. The CDR3: CASSLEGVHTEAFF. CDR3 DNA: TGCGCCAGCAGCTTGGAGGGGGTGCACACTGAAGCTTTCTTT.